The next 17 T cell receptor beta chains were all read from a single sample in a study of naive and memory T cell subsets. The beta constant-region primer was an equimolar mix of two oligonucleotides covering TRBC1 and TRBC2. TCRdb reprocessed the UMI-ligation and nested PCR reads via MiXCR and lists one record per CDR3 protein. The repertoire holds 23,000 or so distinct CDR3 sequences, with approximately 11% as singletons. Sequencing input: central memory CD8+ T cells from blood. The source of these receptors is a human donor in good health.

V is TRBV11-2 and J is TRBJ2-7; tentatively, D is TRBD2 (5 bases). V dropped 2 bases and J dropped 2 bases, with 13 bases sitting between them. The CDR3 loop spans 15 amino acids. Germline V lookup: CDR1 SGHAT, CDR2 FQNNGV. CDR3 residues: CASSLFGGGTYEQYF. CDR3 nucleotide sequence: TGTGCCAGCAGCTTATTCGGCGGAGGAACCTACGAGCAGTACTTC. The full variable domain, with the rest looked up from reference TRBV11-2 and TRBJ2-7, is EAGVAQSPRYKIIEKRQSVAFWCNPISGHATLYWYQQILGQGPKLLIQFQNNGVVDDSQLPKDRFSAERLKGVDSTLKIQPAKLEDSAVYLCASSLFGGGTYEQYFGPGTRLTVT.

The chain carries TRBV11-2 and TRBJ2-2; 11 nucleotides agree with TRBD2. The CDR3 extends over 20 amino acids. Trimming cost V 7 bases and J 0 bases; bases outside gene matches: 16. CDR1 SGHAT and CDR2 FQNNGV come from the germline V gene. The CDR3 sequence is CASNTPWGSGRAANTGELFF. CDR3 in DNA: TGTGCCAGCAACACTCCCTGGGGTAGCGGGAGGGCGGCGAACACCGGGGAGCTGTTTTTT. Complete variable domain (other parts from reference TRBV11-2 and TRBJ2-2): EAGVAQSPRYKIIEKRQSVAFWCNPISGHATLYWYQQILGQGPKLLIQFQNNGVVDDSQLPKDRFSAERLKGVDSTLKIQPAKLEDSAVYLCASNTPWGSGRAANTGELFFGEGSRLTVL.

This clonotype was recorded at least ten times. The chain is built from TRBV4-1 and TRBJ2-1; D gene unclear. The CDR3 has 16 amino acids. Trimming shortened V by 2 bases and J by 0 bases, and 11 bases separated the two germline ends. Germline CDR1 MGHRA, CDR2 YSYEKL. CDR3 in amino acids: CASSQPDVSSYNEQFF. As DNA, the CDR3 is TGCGCCAGCAGCCAACCAGACGTGAGCTCCTACAATGAGCAGTTCTTC.

This clonotype has only a few counts. V gene TRBV12-3 or TRBV12-4 combines with J gene TRBJ2-7, with no clear D. CDR3 length: 15 amino acids. Deletions cut 3 bases from V and 3 bases from J, with 15 bases between. The CDR3 region is CASSFSASKHYEQYF. Written as DNA, the CDR3 is TGTGCCAGCAGTTTCTCGGCCTCGAAACACTACGAGCAGTACTTC.

The table lists this clonotype with a few counts. The CDR3 DNA sequence: TGTGCCAGCAGCCAAGACGGGAATAGCGGGGAGACCCCGTACTTC. Protein: CASSQDGNSGETPYF. This chain connects TRBV4-2 to TRBJ2-7; TRBD2 agrees at 8 bases. Losses at the gene ends were 0 bases for V and 12 bases for J; bases not matched to a gene: 13. In germline, CDR1 is LGHNA, CDR2 YNFKEQ. This CDR3 contains 15 residues.

Within the sample, this clonotype is medium-sized. The chain recombines TRBV2 with TRBJ2-7; D remains ambiguous. The V end lost 7 bases, the J end lost 0 bases, and 10 bases lay between the germline ends. Germline CDR1 SNHLY, CDR2 FYNNEI. The CDR3 loop spans 13 amino acids. This chain's CDR3 is CASTVQDSYEQYF. DNA of the CDR3: TGTGCCAGCACCGTCCAGGACTCCTACGAGCAGTACTTC.

This clonotype showed up many times. This rearrangement joins TRBV14 to TRBJ2-4; D remains ambiguous. The germline V gene encodes CDR1 SGHDN and CDR2 FVKESK. V was pared by 0 bases and J by 0 bases, with 9 bases between. This CDR3 contains 16 residues. The chain's CDR3 is CASSQEGRIAKNIQYF. The CDR3 region has the DNA TGTGCCAGCAGCCAAGAAGGACGAATAGCCAAAAACATTCAGTACTTC. The variable domain in full, with the rest retrieved from reference TRBV14 and TRBJ2-4, is EAGVTQFPSHSVIEKGQTVTLRCDPISGHDNLYWYRRVMGKEIKFLLHFVKESKQDESGMPNNRFLAERTGGTYSTLKVQPAELEDSGVYFCASSQEGRIAKNIQYFGAGTRLSVL.

The J gene is TRBJ1-1, the V gene TRBV29-1; the match to TRBD1 covers 8 bases. The germline V gene encodes CDR1 SQVTM and CDR2 ANQGSEA. The V and J ends lost 4 bases and 4 bases, in that order; junction bases with no gene match: 5. The CDR3 spans 13 residues. This chain's CDR3 is CSVGGQGGTEAFF. The CDR3 nucleotides are TGCAGCGTTGGTGGACAGGGCGGCACTGAAGCTTTCTTT.

This clonotype was detected only a few times. The V call is TRBV6-2 or TRBV6-3, the J call TRBJ2-1; possibly TRBD1 for D (5 bases). The length of the CDR3 is 14 residues. The germline V gene encodes CDR1 MNHEY and CDR2 SVGEGT. V lost 5 bases and J 6 bases, leaving 14 bases between the germline ends. CDR3 region: CASSPPTEINEQFF. In DNA, the CDR3 is TGTGCCAGCAGTCCCCCGACAGAAATCAATGAGCAGTTCTTC.

The chain uses TRBV6-1 and TRBJ1-2; D is ambiguous. The CDR3 length is 16 residues. V lost 0 bases and J lost 4, with 15 bases in between. Germline V gene lookup returns CDR1 MNHNS and CDR2 SASEGT. The chain's CDR3 is CASSEAPSGRVYGYTF. CDR3 nucleotide sequence: TGTGCCAGCAGTGAAGCGCCCTCGGGGAGGGTCTATGGCTACACCTTC.

Comment on this clonotype: This sequence may be a read error, since a much larger clone differs from it by one base. Here the CDR3 DNA reads TGTGCCAGCAGCGTCAGCGGGCGCCAAGAGACCCAGTACTTC. Residues: CASSVSGRQETQYF. The chain couples TRBV11-2 to TRBJ2-5; possible D gene TRBD2, 6 bases. The CDR3 contains 14 residues. Germline CDR1 reads SGHAT; CDR2 reads FQNNGV. The ends were cut back, 5 bases at V and 1 base at J, with 11 bases in the middle. The whole variable domain, remainder taken from reference TRBV11-2 and TRBJ2-5, is EAGVAQSPRYKIIEKRQSVAFWCNPISGHATLYWYQQILGQGPKLLIQFQNNGVVDDSQLPKDRFSAERLKGVDSTLKIQPAKLEDSAVYLCASSVSGRQETQYFGPGTRLLVL.

This clonotype was seen more than once but under ten times. The CDR3 region has the DNA TGTGCCAGCAGCTTGGTTCAGGACAGGTATGGCTACACCTTC. It codes for CASSLVQDRYGYTF. This rearrangement joins TRBV5-4 to TRBJ1-2; 7 bases line up with TRBD1. Per the germline V gene, CDR1 is SGHNT and CDR2 is YYREEE (reference sequence). The CDR3 has 14 amino acids. V lost 0 bases to trimming and J lost 5 bases; unmatched junction nucleotides: 4.

About this clonotype itself: A junction boundary mismatches the germline segment, possibly from a read error. The chain employs TRBV5-6 and TRBJ2-7, with D perhaps matching TRBD1 (6 bases). This CDR3 comprises 12 residues. Germline V gives CDR1 SGHDT, CDR2 YYEEEE. The CDR3 coding sequence is TGTGCCAACAGCCAGAACAGGGCCGAGCAGTACTTC. It yields the protein CANSQNRAEQYF.

As concerns this clonotype: The conserved phenylalanine or tryptophan is not found at the CDR3 terminus, so this likely reflects a read error. Because the CDR3's place on the DNA is in doubt, the DNA is left out and the CDR3 is given as listed by TCRdb. J is TRBJ2-2 and V is TRBV24-1; no check of the table's D call, TRBD2, against the DNA was made. The CDR3 contains 16 residues when both ends are counted. Germline CDR1 is KGHDR and CDR2 is SFDVKD. Here the CDR3 reads CATRGRGATNTGERWG.

The chain has TRBV4-3 and TRBJ1-1; possibly TRBD1 for D (6 bases). V was clipped by 4 bases and J by 6 bases, with 18 bases between them. Looked up from germline, CDR1 is LGHNA and CDR2 is YSLEER. The CDR3 is 15 amino acids. CDR3: CASSLLGRGRAEAFF. The CDR3 coding sequence is TGCGCCAGCAGCCTCCTTGGCCGGGGGCGTGCTGAAGCTTTCTTT.

This clonotype was seen repeatedly, ten times or more. The rearrangement uses TRBV29-1 and TRBJ1-1; D may be TRBD1 (5 bases). Trimming cost V 7 bases and J 7 bases, with 25 bases left between them. This CDR3 is built from 15 residues. Germline CDR1 is SQVTM and CDR2 is ANQGSEA. The CDR3 DNA reads TGCAGCGCCCGCGGCCGGGGCAGAGCGGGCATTGAAGCTTTCTTT. As protein: CSARGRGRAGIEAFF. The variable domain in full, with the rest retrieved from reference TRBV29-1 and TRBJ1-1, is SAVISQKPSRDICQRGTSLTIQCQVDSQVTMMFWYRQQPGQSLTLIATANQGSEATYESGFVIDKFPISRPNLTFSTLTVSNMSPEDSSIYLCSARGRGRAGIEAFFGQGTRLTVV.

A few counts support this clonotype. This chain uses TRBV3-1 with TRBJ2-1; 14 bases line up with TRBD2. Germline values: CDR1 LGHDT, CDR2 YNNKEL (reference sequence). The CDR3 is made up of 17 amino acids. The trim removed 2 bases at V and 6 bases at J, leaving 6 bases unmatched. The CDR3 sequence is CASSQPWTSGRLNEQFF. CDR3 coding DNA: TGTGCCAGCAGCCAACCCTGGACTAGCGGGAGGCTCAATGAGCAGTTCTTC.